Below are 6 T cell receptor beta chains sequenced from a single sample in a study of technical replicates of blood from several donors. The protocol was immunoSEQ multiplex PCR, while the TCRdb copy is restricted to in-frame clones and leaves out a portion. The data hold about 93,000 clones, with 95% observed a single time. The sequencing sample was made of T cells isolated from PBMCs. The receptors originated from a human donor in good health.

The chain couples TRBV28 to TRBJ2-2; D remains ambiguous. V was pared by 7 bases and J by 1 base, with 7 bases between. The CDR3 is made up of 13 amino acids. Germline loops: CDR1 MDHEN, CDR2 SYDVKM. CDR3 sequence reads: CASIPQNTGELFF. The CDR3 bases are TGTGCCAGCATCCCCCAGAACACCGGGGAGCTGTTTTTT.

The V gene is TRBV4-1, the J gene TRBJ2-1; 9 bases fit TRBD2. Germline V gene lookup returns CDR1 MGHRA and CDR2 YSYEKL. CDR3 length equals 17 residues. The J segment lost 2 bases and the V segment lost 2 bases, leaving 7 bases of the junction unmatched. DNA of the CDR3: TGCGCCAGCAGCCAAAAGTCTAGCGGGGTGACCTACAATGAGCAGTTCTTC. Encoded protein: CASSQKSSGVTYNEQFF.

CDR3 protein: CASSIEGRLAANNEQFF. For the CDR3, the DNA is TGTGCCAGCAGTATCGAAGGTCGTCTAGCGGCGAACAATGAGCAGTTCTTC. This sequence joins TRBV28 and TRBJ2-1, with TRBD2 matching over 7 bases. CDR3 size: 17 residues. Germline V gives CDR1 MDHEN, CDR2 SYDVKM. Trimming took 5 bases from V and 5 from J; bases not matched to a gene: 15.

The V call is TRBV27, the J call TRBJ1-1; TRBD1 is a possible D gene (5 bases). Looked up from germline, CDR1 is MNHEY and CDR2 is SMNVEV (reference sequence). V lost 4 bases, J lost 4 bases, and 10 bases lay in between. This CDR3 spans 13 amino acids. CDR3 in amino acids: CASSSQGLTEAFF. The CDR3 coding sequence is TGTGCCAGCAGTTCCCAGGGCCTCACTGAAGCTTTCTTT.

This chain connects TRBV6-5 to TRBJ2-5, with D hard to call. Per the germline V gene, CDR1 is MNHEY and CDR2 is SVGAGI. This CDR3 has 11 amino acids. The ends were cut back, 11 bases at V and 4 bases at J, with 11 bases in the middle. The CDR3 loop is CAVRAAETQYF. The CDR3 nucleotides read TGTGCCGTTCGCGCCGCAGAGACCCAGTACTTC.

The chain links TRBV4-2 to TRBJ1-1; D might be TRBD1 (6 bases). This CDR3 has 17 residues. Germline values: CDR1 LGHNA, CDR2 YNFKEQ. V was cut by 3 bases and J by 0 bases, with 17 bases left in between. For the CDR3, the DNA is TGTGCCAGCAGCCACGTACTCAGGGGACCCATGAACACTGAAGCTTTCTTT. Translating it yields CASSHVLRGPMNTEAFF.